This TCR beta chain was found in a study of beta chain features in type 1 diabetes. General observations from the study: TCRB CDR3s were moderately but significantly shorter in Type 1 diabetes patients in all four CD4+ subsets.

Each of the CD4+ naive, central memory, regulatory and stem cell-like memory populations was sorted via CD45RO/CCR7/CD25/CD127/CD95/CD27. The CDR3 has 14 amino acids. Germline V gives CDR1 MGHDK, CDR2 SYGVNS. Trimming stripped 3 bases from V and 6 bases from J, with 12 bases between. Reverse transcription of all isolated RNA meant that expressed TCRB transcripts were sequenced. Here immunoSEQ multiplex PCR was the method, and the copy in TCRdb shows in-frame clones only, minus some. This table has a few hundred thousand clones, 10% to 15% appearing once. This clone came up a few times. Its antigen remains unknown.

The rearrangement joins TRBV25-1 to TRBJ1-5; TRBD1 might be the D (6 bases). This sequence was found in a woman aged 18-29 years with type 1 diabetes. The sequencing input was naive CD4+ T cells from blood. The CDR3 spells CASSEARGSQPQHF. CDR3 nucleotides: TGTGCCAGCAGTGAGGCCAGGGGCAGTCAGCCCCAGCATTTT. Based on the CDR3 plus reference TRBV25-1 and TRBJ1-5, the full variable domain is EADIYQTPRYLVIGTGKKITLECSQTMGHDKMYWYQQDPGMELHLIHYSYGVNSTEKGDLSSESTVSRIRTEHFPLTLESARPSHTSQYLCASSEARGSQPQHFGDGTRLSIL.